One TCR beta chain is described in this entry. Its target is unknown. The sample originates from a study of CD4 T cells in relation to SARS-CoV-2 and coronaviruses. The CDR3 has 13 residues. V was shortened by 1 base and J by 5 bases, with 8 bases between the two germline ends. Germline assignment: CDR1 SGHDN and CDR2 FVKESK. Only in-frame clones appear in the TCRdb table, and some are missing; sequencing was by immunoSEQ multiplex PCR. In the table there are about 12,000 clones, 65% to 70% of which are singletons. Before the COVID-19 pandemic, during about 2011-2019, CD4+ T cells were taken from unexposed donors. CD4+ T cells were isolated from the cells after 10 days of culture.

This TCR came from a human donor in good health. The sample taken for sequencing was CD4+ T cells from PBMCs, cultured in vitro. The chain combines TRBV14 with TRBJ1-2, with a possible D match to TRBD1 (5 bases). The CDR3 here is CASSQVPGYGYTF. The CDR3 nucleotides read TGTGCCAGCAGCCAAGTCCCAGGGTATGGCTACACCTTC.